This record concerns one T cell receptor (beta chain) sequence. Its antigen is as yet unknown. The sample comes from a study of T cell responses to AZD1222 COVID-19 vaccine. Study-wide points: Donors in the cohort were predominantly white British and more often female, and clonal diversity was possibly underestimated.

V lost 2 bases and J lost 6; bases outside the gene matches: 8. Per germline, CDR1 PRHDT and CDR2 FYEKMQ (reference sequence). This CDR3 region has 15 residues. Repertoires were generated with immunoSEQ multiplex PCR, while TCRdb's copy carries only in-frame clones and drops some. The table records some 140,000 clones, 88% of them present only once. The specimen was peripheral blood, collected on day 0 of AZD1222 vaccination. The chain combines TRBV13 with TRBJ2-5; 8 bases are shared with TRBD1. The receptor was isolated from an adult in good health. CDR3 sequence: CASSLSGQGGKTQYF. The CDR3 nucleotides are TGTGCCAGCAGCTTATCCGGACAGGGCGGGAAGACCCAGTACTTC.